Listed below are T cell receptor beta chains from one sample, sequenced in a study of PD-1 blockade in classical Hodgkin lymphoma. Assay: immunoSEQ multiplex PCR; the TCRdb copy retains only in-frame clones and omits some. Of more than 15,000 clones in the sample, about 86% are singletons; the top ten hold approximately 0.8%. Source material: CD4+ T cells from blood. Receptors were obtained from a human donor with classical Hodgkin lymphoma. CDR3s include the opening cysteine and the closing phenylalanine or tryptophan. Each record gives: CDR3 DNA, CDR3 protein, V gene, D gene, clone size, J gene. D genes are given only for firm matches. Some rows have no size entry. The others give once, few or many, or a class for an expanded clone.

cdr3_nt: TGCGCCAGCAGCCATAAGTTAAGGACTATAATCCCCAATGAGCAGTTCTTC; cdr3_aa: CASSHKLRTIIPNEQFF; v_call: TRBV4-3; d_call: -; clone_size: -; j_call: TRBJ2-1
cdr3_nt: TGTGCCAGCAGCTTAGTGGCTAGCGGACTGATGGGGGAGACCCAGTACTTC; cdr3_aa: CASSLVASGLMGETQYF; v_call: TRBV7-6; d_call: TRBD2; clone_size: -; j_call: TRBJ2-5
cdr3_nt: TGTGCCAGCAGCTTAACTCGGGCCAGGGGGTCTCAAGATACGCAGTATTTT; cdr3_aa: CASSLTRARGSQDTQYF; v_call: TRBV7-2; d_call: TRBD1; clone_size: -; j_call: TRBJ2-3
cdr3_nt: TGCGCCAGCAGGGATTCCGGGACTAGCGGGAGACAGTTCTTC; cdr3_aa: CASRDSGTSGRQFF; v_call: TRBV4-3; d_call: TRBD2; clone_size: -; j_call: TRBJ2-1
cdr3_nt: TGCGCCAGCAGCCGAGAACCGACAGGGGGCACCGGGGAGCTGTTTTTT; cdr3_aa: CASSREPTGGTGELFF; v_call: TRBV4-3; d_call: TRBD1; clone_size: once; j_call: TRBJ2-2
cdr3_nt: TGCGCCAGCAGCCCCCCGGGACAGGGTGAATACGAGCAGTACTTC; cdr3_aa: CASSPPGQGEYEQYF; v_call: TRBV5-1; d_call: TRBD1; clone_size: once; j_call: TRBJ2-7
cdr3_nt: TGTGCCAGCAGCTTCGGAGGGTCCTACGAGCAGTACTTC; cdr3_aa: CASSFGGSYEQYF; v_call: TRBV7-2; d_call: -; clone_size: -; j_call: TRBJ2-7
cdr3_nt: TGTGCCAGTAGTAGGGACGGCGGGGTACGGGGCTACACCTTC; cdr3_aa: CASSRDGGVRGYTF; v_call: TRBV19; d_call: -; clone_size: -; j_call: TRBJ1-2
cdr3_nt: TGTGCCACCTCCGGGAGAAGGGAGACCCAGTACTTC; cdr3_aa: CATSGRRETQYF; v_call: TRBV5-4; d_call: -; clone_size: -; j_call: TRBJ2-5
cdr3_nt: TGCGCCAGCAGCTTGGGGGGCATGAACACTGAAGCTTTCTTT; cdr3_aa: CASSLGGMNTEAFF; v_call: TRBV5-1; d_call: -; clone_size: -; j_call: TRBJ1-1
cdr3_nt: TGTGCCAGCAGTGGGGAGATCCTAGATACGCAGTATTTT; cdr3_aa: CASSGEILDTQYF; v_call: TRBV6-1; d_call: -; clone_size: -; j_call: TRBJ2-3
cdr3_nt: TGTGCCAGCAGCTTCGACCCCCGCACTGAAGCTTTCTTT; cdr3_aa: CASSFDPRTEAFF; v_call: TRBV7-2; d_call: -; clone_size: -; j_call: TRBJ1-1
cdr3_nt: TGTGCCTGGGGGGACAGTGGGTTCTATGGCTACACCTTC; cdr3_aa: CAWGDSGFYGYTF; v_call: TRBV30; d_call: TRBD1; clone_size: -; j_call: TRBJ1-2
cdr3_nt: TGCAGCGTCAGCGACAGGCTCGGTGAACTGTTTTTT; cdr3_aa: CSVSDRLGELFF; v_call: TRBV29-1; d_call: -; clone_size: -; j_call: TRBJ1-4
cdr3_nt: TGTGCCAGCAGCTCGACAGGGCGCACTGAAGCTTTCTTT; cdr3_aa: CASSSTGRTEAFF; v_call: TRBV7-9; d_call: TRBD1; clone_size: -; j_call: TRBJ1-1
cdr3_nt: TGTGCCAGCAGTGGGGGAACCCGGGCCGCCACCGGGGAGCTGTTTTTT; cdr3_aa: CASSGGTRAATGELFF; v_call: TRBV2; d_call: -; clone_size: -; j_call: TRBJ2-2
cdr3_nt: TGTGCCAGCTCACCCCGGGGCAGAGTAGGGACAGGGGGAGGCACCGGGGAGCTGTTTTTT; cdr3_aa: CASSPRGRVGTGGGTGELFF; v_call: TRBV18; d_call: TRBD1; clone_size: -; j_call: TRBJ2-2
cdr3_nt: TGTGCCAGCAGCTATGGGACAGAGCAGTTCTTC; cdr3_aa: CASSYGTEQFF; v_call: TRBV7-2; d_call: -; clone_size: once; j_call: TRBJ2-1
cdr3_nt: TGTGCCAGTAGTACCCGGACTAGCGGGAATATTAACGAGCAGTACTTC; cdr3_aa: CASSTRTSGNINEQYF; v_call: TRBV19; d_call: TRBD2; clone_size: -; j_call: TRBJ2-7
cdr3_nt: TGTGCCTGGAGTGGGAGGTCTGGAAACACCATATATTTT; cdr3_aa: CAWSGRSGNTIYF; v_call: TRBV30; d_call: -; clone_size: -; j_call: TRBJ1-3
cdr3_nt: TGTGCCAGTAACGGACAGGGGTGGAATCAGCCCCAGCATTTT; cdr3_aa: CASNGQGWNQPQHF; v_call: TRBV19; d_call: TRBD1; clone_size: -; j_call: TRBJ1-5
cdr3_nt: TGCGCCAGCAGCCAGGAGGGACGGCGGAACACTGAAGCTTTCTTT; cdr3_aa: CASSQEGRRNTEAFF; v_call: TRBV4-1; d_call: -; clone_size: -; j_call: TRBJ1-1
cdr3_nt: TGTGCCAGCAGCCCGCGTTCGAGGAGCTCCTACGAGCAGTACTTC; cdr3_aa: CASSPRSRSSYEQYF; v_call: TRBV11-2; d_call: -; clone_size: -; j_call: TRBJ2-7
cdr3_nt: TGTGCCAGCTTGAAGGACAGGGCAACCTACGAGCAGTACTTC; cdr3_aa: CASLKDRATYEQYF; v_call: TRBV28; d_call: TRBD1; clone_size: -; j_call: TRBJ2-7
cdr3_nt: TGTGCCAGCAGCTCCGGACAGGCCATCGATGAAAAACTGTTTTTT; cdr3_aa: CASSSGQAIDEKLFF; v_call: TRBV5-4; d_call: TRBD1; clone_size: -; j_call: TRBJ1-4
cdr3_nt: TGTGCCAGCAGCCAAGATCCGGGGGCCAGCTATGGCTACACCTTC; cdr3_aa: CASSQDPGASYGYTF; v_call: TRBV4-2; d_call: -; clone_size: -; j_call: TRBJ1-2
cdr3_nt: TGTGCCAGCAGCCTCAGGGGTGATGAAGCTTTCTTT; cdr3_aa: CASSLRGDEAFF; v_call: TRBV11-2; d_call: -; clone_size: once; j_call: TRBJ1-1
cdr3_nt: TGTGCCAGCAGGCCTCAACCGGGACTAGCGGTGAAGGATACGCAGTATTTT; cdr3_aa: CASRPQPGLAVKDTQYF; v_call: TRBV7-2; d_call: TRBD2; clone_size: -; j_call: TRBJ2-3
cdr3_nt: TGTGCCAGCAGCTCGGACAGGGCCTCCTACAATGAGCAGTTCTTC; cdr3_aa: CASSSDRASYNEQFF; v_call: TRBV13; d_call: TRBD1; clone_size: -; j_call: TRBJ2-1
cdr3_nt: TGCGCCAGCAGCTCTGGACTAGCGGTGAGCACAGATACGCAGTATTTT; cdr3_aa: CASSSGLAVSTDTQYF; v_call: TRBV5-1; d_call: TRBD2; clone_size: -; j_call: TRBJ2-3
cdr3_nt: TGTGCCAGTAGTTCCCGGGACACACTAGCCAAAAACATTCAGTACTTC; cdr3_aa: CASSSRDTLAKNIQYF; v_call: TRBV19; d_call: -; clone_size: -; j_call: TRBJ2-4
cdr3_nt: TGTGCCAGCAGCTTAGGACTCGGGGGCGGATACAATGAGCAGTTCTTC; cdr3_aa: CASSLGLGGGYNEQFF; v_call: TRBV7-2; d_call: -; clone_size: -; j_call: TRBJ2-1
cdr3_nt: TGTGCCAGCAGCATAGGACAGGCAAGGGCTGAAGCTTTCTTT; cdr3_aa: CASSIGQARAEAFF; v_call: TRBV5-4; d_call: TRBD1; clone_size: -; j_call: TRBJ1-1
cdr3_nt: TGTGCCACCGACGACTTTCGATCCTCCAGAAAGCCCCAGCATTTT; cdr3_aa: CATDDFRSSRKPQHF; v_call: TRBV28; d_call: -; clone_size: -; j_call: TRBJ1-5
cdr3_nt: TGTGCCAGCCTACGACAGGGGGCTTGGGGCTACACCTTC; cdr3_aa: CASLRQGAWGYTF; v_call: TRBV28; d_call: TRBD1; clone_size: -; j_call: TRBJ1-2
cdr3_nt: TGCGCCAGCAGCCAAAGTTGGGGGATTAATGAAAAACTGTTTTTT; cdr3_aa: CASSQSWGINEKLFF; v_call: TRBV4-3; d_call: -; clone_size: -; j_call: TRBJ1-4
cdr3_nt: TGTGCCACCAGCAAATCCTACGGGACTAGCGGGAGCTACGAGCAGTACTTC; cdr3_aa: CATSKSYGTSGSYEQYF; v_call: TRBV15; d_call: TRBD2; clone_size: -; j_call: TRBJ2-7
cdr3_nt: TGTGCCAGCAGCTTGTGGCGCCTTGGAACAGATACGCAGTATTTT; cdr3_aa: CASSLWRLGTDTQYF; v_call: TRBV5-4; d_call: -; clone_size: -; j_call: TRBJ2-3
cdr3_nt: TGTGCCAGCAGAGATAGTCTGGGAGTTTACTCCTACGAGCAGTACTTC; cdr3_aa: CASRDSLGVYSYEQYF; v_call: TRBV28; d_call: -; clone_size: -; j_call: TRBJ2-7
cdr3_nt: TGTGCCAGCAGCATGGACAGGGGGGCGGGCTATGGCTACACCTTC; cdr3_aa: CASSMDRGAGYGYTF; v_call: TRBV7-2; d_call: TRBD1; clone_size: -; j_call: TRBJ1-2
cdr3_nt: TGTGCCAGTAACCCACAGGTCGGTAGTGGCTACACCTTC; cdr3_aa: CASNPQVGSGYTF; v_call: TRBV19; d_call: -; clone_size: -; j_call: TRBJ1-2
cdr3_nt: TGTGCCAGCAGCGTAAGACCGACGGTCTCCTACGAGCAGTACTTC; cdr3_aa: CASSVRPTVSYEQYF; v_call: TRBV9; d_call: -; clone_size: -; j_call: TRBJ2-7
cdr3_nt: TGTGCCAGCAGCTTAGGAGATGGCTACACCTTC; cdr3_aa: CASSLGDGYTF; v_call: TRBV7-9; d_call: -; clone_size: -; j_call: TRBJ1-2
cdr3_nt: TGTGCCAGCAGTTCTACCGGGACCAGGGACGGCTACACCTTC; cdr3_aa: CASSSTGTRDGYTF; v_call: TRBV28; d_call: -; clone_size: -; j_call: TRBJ1-2
cdr3_nt: TGTGCCAGCAGCTTCCCCCGGAGCACTGAAGCTTTCTTT; cdr3_aa: CASSFPRSTEAFF; v_call: TRBV5-4; d_call: -; clone_size: few; j_call: TRBJ1-1
cdr3_nt: TGTGCCAGCAGTAACCGGGACAGGGGTGGCTACACCTTC; cdr3_aa: CASSNRDRGGYTF; v_call: TRBV6-5; d_call: TRBD1; clone_size: -; j_call: TRBJ1-2
cdr3_nt: TGTGCCTGGAGCGACTATAGCAATCAGCCCCAGCATTTT; cdr3_aa: CAWSDYSNQPQHF; v_call: TRBV30; d_call: -; clone_size: once; j_call: TRBJ1-5
cdr3_nt: TGTGCCATCAGTGAGAAGAGGACCCAATATGGCTACACCTTC; cdr3_aa: CAISEKRTQYGYTF; v_call: TRBV10-3; d_call: -; clone_size: -; j_call: TRBJ1-2
cdr3_nt: TGCGCCAGCAGCCCCCAAGGGGGTGCGATGGATACGCAGTATTTT; cdr3_aa: CASSPQGGAMDTQYF; v_call: TRBV5-1; d_call: -; clone_size: -; j_call: TRBJ2-3
cdr3_nt: TGTGCCAGCACCCTGGATCGTGGCGGGGGATCGGAGACCCAGTACTTC; cdr3_aa: CASTLDRGGGSETQYF; v_call: TRBV28; d_call: TRBD2; clone_size: -; j_call: TRBJ2-5
cdr3_nt: TGTGCCAGCAGTGCCCAGGGGGCAGGAGGGCAGCCCCAGCATTTT; cdr3_aa: CASSAQGAGGQPQHF; v_call: TRBV6-1; d_call: TRBD1; clone_size: -; j_call: TRBJ1-5
cdr3_nt: TGTGCCAGTATATTCATCAGAGGGGACAGAACCTCCTACGAGCAGTACTTC; cdr3_aa: CASIFIRGDRTSYEQYF; v_call: TRBV19; d_call: TRBD1; clone_size: once; j_call: TRBJ2-7
cdr3_nt: TGTGCCAGCAGTTTTAAAGGTGAGCAGTTCTTC; cdr3_aa: CASSFKGEQFF; v_call: TRBV27; d_call: -; clone_size: -; j_call: TRBJ2-1
cdr3_nt: TGCGCCAGCAGCGAAGACACGGGCCGTAATGAAAAACTGTTTTTT; cdr3_aa: CASSEDTGRNEKLFF; v_call: TRBV5-1; d_call: -; clone_size: -; j_call: TRBJ1-4
cdr3_nt: TGTGCCAGCAGTTTTTCAGGGGGCTTCAATCAGCCCCAGCATTTT; cdr3_aa: CASSFSGGFNQPQHF; v_call: TRBV28; d_call: TRBD1; clone_size: -; j_call: TRBJ1-5
cdr3_nt: TGTGCCAGCAGAGAACAGGTAATGAGCTCCTACGAGCAGTACTTC; cdr3_aa: CASREQVMSSYEQYF; v_call: TRBV6-1; d_call: -; clone_size: -; j_call: TRBJ2-7
cdr3_nt: TGTGCCAGCAGTTTAGGACAGTCAGGATACGAGCAGTACTTC; cdr3_aa: CASSLGQSGYEQYF; v_call: TRBV28; d_call: -; clone_size: -; j_call: TRBJ2-7